This TCR beta chain comes out of a study of CD8 T cells in Susac syndrome. Findings of the study overall: Among active patients and in TEMRA cells, CD8+ clonal expansion in Susac reached its peak.

The CDR3 is 17 residues long. V lost 2 bases and J 5 bases, leaving 22 bases between the germline ends. CDR1 and CDR2 (germline): MDHEN, SYDVKM. The authors sequenced TCR beta from blood CD8+ and CD4+ T cells. Diagnostic criteria defined recently for definite or probable disease were met by the Susac syndrome patients. Random hexamers were used to reverse transcribe an amount of roughly 0.5 to 1 ug RNA. Amplification of TCR beta CDR3 across 54 Vbeta and 13 Jbeta was performed with immunoSEQ multiplex PCR. Via MiXCR, TCRdb re-called the immunoSEQ multiplex PCR reads, giving one row per CDR3 protein. The data show more than 150,000 distinct CDR3 sequences, approximately 95% seen once. Worth noting for this clonotype: Antigen specificity is unknown.

The rearrangement joins TRBV28 to TRBJ2-7; D remains ambiguous. This clonotype was obtained from a human donor with Susac syndrome. The source material was CD8+ T cells from PBMCs. The DNA of the CDR3 is TGTGCCAGCAGTTTAGGTGCGCCTGAAACGATCCTCCACGAGCAGTACTTC. Its protein is CASSLGAPETILHEQYF.